The 24 T cell receptor beta chains below were found in one sample sequenced in a study of cytomegalovirus exposure and HLA in healthy donors (dated by TCRdb to 2016 to 2017). The library was obtained by the immunoSEQ multiplex PCR assay. The multiplex PCR relied on a mix of 60 forward primers for TCR Vbeta segments and 13 reverse primers for TCR Jbeta segments. TCRdb holds this immuneACCESS table with in-frame rearrangements only. Some clones are missing; in checked studies, unresolved V genes explain under half, and the rest has no known cause. Recorded for this sample are about 210,000 clones; about nine tenths of them occurred a single time. The ten largest clones take up roughly 0.98% of the sample. Sample: PBMCs. The receptor source for this set is a boy younger than 10 in good health and CMV-seronegative.

The rearrangement uses TRBV5-1 and TRBJ2-2, with D possibly being TRBD2 (5 bases). Trimming removed 3 bases from V and 5 bases from J, with 8 bases in between. Germline lookup yields CDR1 SGHRS and CDR2 YFSETQ. The CDR3 contains 13 residues. The CDR3 region is CASSWTQTGELFF. Written as DNA, the CDR3 is TGCGCCAGCAGCTGGACTCAGACCGGGGAGCTGTTTTTT. Full variable domain (rest looked up from reference TRBV5-1 and TRBJ2-2): KAGVTQTPRYLIKTRGQQVTLSCSPISGHRSVSWYQQTPGQGLQFLFEYFSETQRNKGNFPGRFSGRQFSNSRSEMNVSTLELGDSALYLCASSWTQTGELFFGEGSRLTVL.

The genes are TRBV7-7 and TRBJ2-2, with 7 bases that match TRBD1. Germline lookup yields CDR1 SSHAT and CDR2 FNYEAQ (reference sequence). The CDR3 spans 15 residues. V gave up 0 bases and J gave up 9 bases; unmatched junction bases: 7. CDR3 DNA sequence: TGTGCCAGCAGCTTAGCGAGGAGACAGGGCCGGGAGCTGTTTTTT. The encoded protein is CASSLARRQGRELFF.

The V gene is TRBV9, the J gene TRBJ1-2; perhaps TRBD1 as D (6 bases). Trimming shortened V by 0 bases and J by 7 bases, and 10 bases separated the two germline ends. The CDR3 runs 13 residues. Per the germline V gene, CDR1 is SGDLS and CDR2 is YYNGEE. Here the CDR3 reads CASSVAGAGGYTF. The CDR3 nucleotides are TGTGCCAGCAGCGTAGCAGGGGCGGGTGGCTACACCTTC.

This rearrangement joins TRBV7-6 to TRBJ2-7; D might be TRBD2 (6 bases). Trimming shortened V by 5 bases and J by 2 bases, and 13 bases separated the two germline ends. The CDR3 loop spans 14 amino acids. The germline gives CDR1 SGHVS, CDR2 FNYEAQ. The DNA of the CDR3 is TGTGCCAGCAGCCCCAGACCGGGAGCCTACGAGCAGTACTTC. It translates to CASSPRPGAYEQYF.

The gene calls are TRBV4-1 and TRBJ1-1, with D possibly matching TRBD1 (6 bases). Germline V gene lookup returns CDR1 MGHRA and CDR2 YSYEKL. Trimming cost V 1 base and J 2 bases, with 11 bases left between them. This CDR3 comprises 15 residues. The DNA of the CDR3 is TGCGCCAGCAGCCAAGGCGGCAGGGGTAACACTGAAGCTTTCTTT. It translates to CASSQGGRGNTEAFF.

The genes are TRBV4-1 and TRBJ2-2; TRBD2 aligns across 7 bases. Germline CDR1 MGHRA, CDR2 YSYEKL. The V segment lost 1 base and the J segment 9 bases; nucleotides outside the gene matches: 5. The CDR3 extends over 14 amino acids. In DNA, the CDR3 is TGCGCCAGCAGCCAAGGGACTAGAGAGTGGGAGCTGTTTTTT. This translates into CASSQGTREWELFF.

There are a few counts of this clone. The V and J genes are TRBV28 and TRBJ1-2, with TRBD1 matching over 8 bases. Germline CDR1 MDHEN, CDR2 SYDVKM. The V and J ends lost 7 bases and 5 bases, in that order; junction bases with no gene match: 9. CDR3 length equals 14 residues. The CDR3: CASISGQGRYGYTF. CDR3 coding DNA: TGTGCCAGCATCTCCGGACAGGGTCGGTATGGCTACACCTTC.

The chain carries TRBV19 and TRBJ2-7; unclear D gene. The CDR3 has 14 residues. Germline loops: CDR1 LNHDA, CDR2 SQIVND (reference sequence). The V gene lost 5 bases and the J gene lost 4 bases, with 15 bases spanning the gap. CDR3 sequence: CASSPQLYGYEQYF. The CDR3 coding sequence is TGTGCCAGTAGTCCCCAACTTTACGGGTACGAGCAGTACTTC.

On this clone itself: Distinct nucleotide sequences in the sample also encode this CDR3. The chain carries TRBV5-1 and TRBJ2-1; 10 nucleotides agree with TRBD2. Trimming cost V 0 bases and J 4 bases; bases outside gene matches: 1. This CDR3 is 15 amino acids long. Germline V gene data show CDR1 as SGHRS and CDR2 as YFSETQ. The CDR3 reads CASSLVSGGYNEQFF. The CDR3, as DNA: TGCGCCAGCAGCTTGGTTAGCGGGGGGTACAATGAGCAGTTCTTC.

The chain links TRBV7-2 to TRBJ2-1; 11 nucleotides line up with TRBD2. The CDR3 spans 16 residues. Germline lookup yields CDR1 SGHTA and CDR2 FQGNSA. V lost 0 bases, J lost 10 bases, and 8 bases stayed unmatched. The CDR3 sequence: CASSLAGIAGGREQFF. CDR3 DNA: TGTGCCAGCAGCTTAGCAGGTATAGCGGGGGGGCGCGAGCAGTTCTTC.

The CDR3 bases are TGTAGAGGCGGCACTGAAGCTTTCTTT. Translated: CRGGTEAFF. The rearrangement uses TRBV7-2 and TRBJ1-1; D is unclear. Germline V CDR1 and CDR2: SGHTA, FQGNSA. The CDR3 has 9 amino acids.

The chain is built from TRBV28 and TRBJ2-7; 11 nucleotides align to TRBD2. Trimming removed 6 bases from V and 0 bases from J; junction bases left unmatched: 7. The CDR3 consists of 16 residues. Looked up from germline, CDR1 is MDHEN and CDR2 is SYDVKM. The DNA of the CDR3 is TGTGCCAGCAGAACCACTAGCGGGGGCGCCTCCTACGAGCAGTACTTC. This codes for CASRTTSGGASYEQYF.

The chain links TRBV9 to TRBJ1-1; a weak D match, TRBD1 (6 bases). Trimming stripped 1 base from V and 2 bases from J, with 9 bases between. CDR1 SGDLS and CDR2 YYNGEE come from the germline V gene. The CDR3 spans 14 residues. The DNA of the CDR3 is TGTGCCAGCAGCGTACAGGGGACCAACACTGAAGCTTTCTTT. This sequence encodes CASSVQGTNTEAFF.

This chain uses TRBV9 with TRBJ2-6, with D unclear. Germline-derived CDR1 and CDR2 are SGDLS and YYNGEE. V was trimmed by 5 bases and J by 1 base, leaving 4 bases between them. The CDR3 length is 13 residues. The CDR3 DNA follows: TGTGCCAGCAGACTATCTGGGGCCAACGTCCTGACTTTC. Translating it yields CASRLSGANVLTF.

The chain employs TRBV28 and TRBJ2-3; 10 positions match TRBD2. Germline CDR1 MDHEN, CDR2 SYDVKM. CDR3 size: 15 residues. V shed 2 bases, J shed 11 bases, and the junction held 10 bases outside the gene matches. As DNA, the CDR3 is TGTGCCAGCAGTTTAGGAGCGGGGGGGCTAGGTGGGCAGTATTTT. It encodes CASSLGAGGLGGQYF.

The chain employs TRBV4-1 and TRBJ2-3, with TRBD2 matching 7 bases. V trimming: 1 base; J trimming: 0 bases; junction bases outside the gene matches: 4. The CDR3 has 16 residues. Germline V gene sequence: CDR1 MGHRA, CDR2 YSYEKL. The CDR3 region is CASSQATSRSTDTQYF. DNA of the CDR3: TGCGCCAGCAGCCAAGCGACTAGCAGAAGCACAGATACGCAGTATTTT.

The rearrangement joins TRBV6-5 to TRBJ1-4; D gene ambiguous. CDR1 MNHEY and CDR2 SVGAGI come from the germline V gene. V was pared by 8 bases and J by 3 bases, with 13 bases between. The CDR3 contains 14 residues. This CDR3 reads CASGSGRPNEKLFF. In DNA form, the CDR3 reads TGTGCCAGCGGCTCAGGAAGACCTAATGAAAAACTGTTTTTT.

This rearrangement joins TRBV7-8 to TRBJ2-1; D perhaps matches TRBD2 (7 bases). The germline CDR1 and CDR2 sequences are SGHVS and FQNEAQ. The V end was cut by 4 bases, the J end by 8 bases, with 18 bases between. The CDR3 extends over 15 amino acids. CDR3 in amino acids: CASSSRGLSFYEQFF. CDR3 DNA: TGTGCCAGCAGCTCCAGGGGACTAAGTTTCTATGAGCAGTTCTTC. Supplemented by reference TRBV7-8 and TRBJ2-1, the full variable domain reads GAGVSQSPRYKVAKRGQDVALRCDPISGHVSLFWYQQALGQGPEFLTYFQNEAQLDKSGLPSDRFFAERPEGSVSTLKIQRTQQEDSAVYLCASSSRGLSFYEQFFGPGTRLTVL.

The chain uses TRBV23-1 and TRBJ1-2; 7 nucleotides line up with TRBD1. TRBV23-1 is an ORF, with its function uncertain. This CDR3 spans 13 amino acids. V trimming: 7 bases; J trimming: 8 bases; junction bases outside the gene matches: 10. CDR3 DNA sequence: TGCGCCAGCATTAGGACAGGCCCAGGGGGCTACACCTTC. This codes for CASIRTGPGGYTF.

V gene TRBV11-2 combines with J gene TRBJ2-4; D possibly corresponds to TRBD1 (6 bases). Looked up from germline, CDR1 is SGHAT and CDR2 is FQNNGV. Trimming pared 1 base from V and 0 bases from J, leaving 19 bases between. There are 19 residues in the CDR3. The CDR3 spells CASSLVKKQGNLAKNIQYF. The CDR3 DNA follows: TGTGCCAGCAGCTTAGTGAAAAAACAGGGTAACCTAGCCAAAAACATTCAGTACTTC. Full variable domain (outside the CDR3, taken from reference TRBV11-2 and TRBJ2-4): EAGVAQSPRYKIIEKRQSVAFWCNPISGHATLYWYQQILGQGPKLLIQFQNNGVVDDSQLPKDRFSAERLKGVDSTLKIQPAKLEDSAVYLCASSLVKKQGNLAKNIQYFGAGTRLSVL.

CDR3 bases: TGTGCCAGCAGTTTAATACGGGACAGGGGAACTGGCTACACCTTC. Amino acids: CASSLIRDRGTGYTF. The chain combines TRBV28 with TRBJ1-2; 10 positions agree with TRBD1. Trimming at V came to 2 bases and at J to 7 bases, leaving 7 bases not matched to a gene. Germline CDR1 MDHEN, CDR2 SYDVKM. The CDR3 totals 15 residues.

The chain carries TRBV10-3 and TRBJ2-7, with 7 nucleotides matching TRBD1. Germline V lookup: CDR1 ENHRY, CDR2 SYGVKD. The CDR3 has 15 amino acids. Trimming cost V 10 bases and J 4 bases; bases outside gene matches: 16. This CDR3 is CATTTTGPGVYEQYF. The CDR3 DNA sequence: TGTGCCACCACCACGACAGGGCCCGGGGTTTACGAGCAGTACTTC.

The chain carries TRBV5-6 and TRBJ2-7, with TRBD2 as a possible D gene (6 bases). Deletions cut 4 bases from V and 1 base from J, with 21 bases between. This CDR3 region has 17 residues. CDR1 is SGHDT and CDR2 is YYEEEE in the germline V gene. The CDR3 loop is CASSRLEGSISSYEQYF. The CDR3 bases are TGTGCCAGCAGCCGCTTGGAGGGGTCGATTAGTTCCTACGAGCAGTACTTC.

This rearrangement joins TRBV5-1 to TRBJ2-7, with D perhaps matching TRBD2 (6 bases). The CDR3 contains 15 residues. V lost 4 bases to trimming and J lost 4 bases, with 18 bases between them. Germline V gene data show CDR1 as SGHRS and CDR2 as YFSETQ. The CDR3: CASSGSDYASYEQYF. The CDR3 nucleotides read TGCGCCAGCAGCGGCTCGGACTATGCCTCATACGAGCAGTACTTC.